Each of the 21 T cell receptor beta chains below was sequenced from the same sample in a study of cytomegalovirus exposure and HLA in healthy donors. The PCR employed 60 Vbeta primers together with 13 Jbeta primers. Clones were read by immunoSEQ multiplex PCR, and TCRdb kept only the in-frame ones, dropping some. The data hold around 99,000 clones, with 73% observed a single time. The sequencing input was PBMCs. Receptors originate from a man aged 35 to 55 in good health and CMV-seronegative.

This sequence joins TRBV5-4 and TRBJ2-3, with TRBD2 identical over 12 bases. There are 16 residues in the CDR3. Looked up from germline, CDR1 is SGHNT and CDR2 is YYREEE (reference sequence). V lost 5 bases and J lost 3; bases outside the gene matches: 7. In DNA form, the CDR3 reads TGTGCCAGCAGAAGGACTAGCGGGATAACAACAGATACGCAGTATTTT. Amino acids: CASRRTSGITTDTQYF.

The CDR3 nucleotides read TGTGCCAGCAGTCCCCACCAGACCTACGAGCAGTACTTC. Its protein product is CASSPHQTYEQYF. The chain couples TRBV28 to TRBJ2-7; D is undetermined. Germline-derived CDR1 and CDR2 are MDHEN and SYDVKM. This CDR3 is 13 amino acids long. Between the trimmed V and J ends, which lost 5 bases and 2 bases, there was a span of 10 bases.

The chain uses TRBV28 and TRBJ2-1, with D possibly TRBD2 on 6 matching bases. Germline V gene sequence: CDR1 MDHEN, CDR2 SYDVKM. This CDR3 is 18 amino acids long. V dropped 2 bases and J dropped 5 bases, with 22 bases sitting between them. This CDR3 reads CASSLGGSSSILNNEQFF. In DNA, the CDR3 is TGTGCCAGCAGTTTAGGAGGGTCCTCTTCCATCCTGAACAATGAGCAGTTCTTC. The full variable domain, completed using reference TRBV28 and TRBJ2-1, is DVKVTQSSRYLVKRTGEKVFLECVQDMDHENMFWYRQDPGLGLRLIYFSYDVKMKEKGDIPEGYSVSREKKERFSLILESASTNQTSMYLCASSLGGSSSILNNEQFFGPGTRLTVL.

The J gene is TRBJ2-5, the V gene TRBV6-6; 13 bases agree with TRBD2. The end of the DNA fits TRBJ2-7 better, so the J call may be wrong. CDR1 is MNHNY and CDR2 is SVGAGI in the germline V gene (reference sequence). The CDR3 runs to 16 residues. CDR3 nucleotide sequence: TGTGCCAGCAGTTTCAAGACTAGCGGGGGGACCCACGAGCAGTACTTC. Its translation: CASSFKTSGGTHEQYF.

Concerning this clone itself: Other nucleotide sequences in the sample specify the same CDR3. J is TRBJ2-5 and V is TRBV5-1; 7 bases agree with TRBD2. The ends lost 8 bases at V and 2 bases at J; junction bases unmatched: 3. The CDR3 covers 12 residues. Germline V lookup: CDR1 SGHRS, CDR2 YFSETQ. The CDR3 reads CASRGLQETQYF. The CDR3 nucleotides are TGCGCCAGTAGGGGACTACAAGAGACCCAGTACTTC.

The V gene is TRBV4-1, the J gene TRBJ2-7; 8 nucleotides agree with TRBD2. The CDR3 is 17 amino acids. Per the germline V gene, CDR1 is MGHRA and CDR2 is YSYEKL. The V and J ends lost 0 bases and 4 bases, in that order; junction bases with no gene match: 11. DNA for the CDR3: TGCGCCAGCAGCCAAGAAGGGAGCGGGGGACGAATGTACGAGCAGTACTTC. Translated: CASSQEGSGGRMYEQYF.

The rearrangement uses TRBV4-2 and TRBJ2-5; 13 bases are a match to TRBD2. The CDR3 extends over 16 amino acids. In germline, CDR1 is LGHNA, CDR2 YNFKEQ. V shed 6 bases, J shed 5 bases, and the junction held 9 bases outside the gene matches. The CDR3 bases are TGTGCCAGCAGTCCCCGTACTAGCGGGGGGGCCGAGACCCAGTACTTC. Encoded protein: CASSPRTSGGAETQYF.

This rearrangement joins TRBV30 to TRBJ1-5; TRBD1 is a possible D gene (5 bases). Looked up from germline, CDR1 is GTSNPN and CDR2 is SVGIG (reference sequence). This CDR3 contains 15 residues. V lost 3 bases to trimming and J lost 0 bases, with 12 bases between them. CDR3 sequence reads: CAWSRGLNSNQPQHF. The CDR3 coding sequence is TGTGCCTGGAGCCGGGGACTGAATAGCAATCAGCCCCAGCATTTT.

The V call is TRBV4-1, the J call TRBJ1-6; D perhaps matches TRBD1 (5 bases). Germline CDR1 reads MGHRA; CDR2 reads YSYEKL. Trimming stripped 0 bases from V and 13 bases from J, with 10 bases between. The CDR3 runs to 13 residues. The CDR3 DNA follows: TGCGCCAGCAGCCAAGACAGGGTAAGCCCCCTCCACTTT. This translates into CASSQDRVSPLHF.

The rearrangement uses TRBV6-1 and TRBJ1-2, with 8 positions matching TRBD1. The V gene end was trimmed by 1 base and the J gene end by 5 bases; junction bases not matched to a gene: 9. The CDR3 length is 16 residues. CDR1 is MNHNS, CDR2 SASEGT, per germline. CDR3 protein: CASSEGGDRPLYGYTF. The CDR3 DNA sequence: TGTGCCAGCAGTGAAGGAGGGGACAGGCCACTATATGGCTACACCTTC.

This clone was observed a single time. The chain has TRBV18 and TRBJ1-1; possibly TRBD1 for D (6 bases). This CDR3 contains 16 residues. The germline V and J ends were trimmed by 2 bases and 0 bases, with 13 bases remaining between them. Germline V gene data show CDR1 as KGHSH and CDR2 as LQKENI. CDR3 in DNA: TGTGCCAGCTCACCAGGACAGACGGGGCTGAACACTGAAGCTTTCTTT. The encoded protein is CASSPGQTGLNTEAFF.

The V and J genes are TRBV15 and TRBJ2-3, with 7 nucleotides matching TRBD1. The CDR3 spans 20 residues. J gave up 2 bases and V 6 bases, and 23 bases lay outside the gene matches. In germline, CDR1 is LNHNV, CDR2 YYDKDF (reference sequence). The CDR3 DNA follows: TGTGCCACCAGACCATCCGGCACAGGGGTGACCGTGGGCCCCACAGATACGCAGTATTTT. Translating it yields CATRPSGTGVTVGPTDTQYF.

J is TRBJ2-5 and V is TRBV28, with 8 bases aligning to TRBD1. CDR1 and CDR2 (germline): MDHEN, SYDVKM. The V segment lost 5 bases and the J segment 5 bases; nucleotides outside the gene matches: 7. The CDR3 runs 14 residues. CDR3 residues: CASSTSDRVETQYF. The DNA of the CDR3 is TGTGCCAGCAGTACCTCGGACAGGGTGGAGACCCAGTACTTC.

The chain combines TRBV7-2 with TRBJ2-7, with TRBD1 identical over 8 bases. The CDR3 covers 14 residues. Per the germline V gene, CDR1 is SGHTA and CDR2 is FQGNSA. Trimming removed 4 bases from V and 3 bases from J; junction bases left unmatched: 5. The CDR3 reads CASSYGTGDYEQYF. The CDR3 DNA sequence: TGTGCCAGCAGCTACGGGACAGGCGACTACGAGCAGTACTTC.

This sequence joins TRBV14 and TRBJ1-1; D possibly corresponds to TRBD1 (5 bases). V dropped 5 bases and J dropped 1 base, with 14 bases sitting between them. The V gene's germline CDR1 is SGHDN and CDR2 FVKESK. This CDR3 region has 15 residues. The DNA for the CDR3 is TGTGCCAGCAGCAAGGGTCGGAGGGGGAACACTGAAGCTTTCTTT. It translates to CASSKGRRGNTEAFF.

The chain uses TRBV5-6 and TRBJ1-1, with D possibly being TRBD1 (5 bases). Looked up from germline, CDR1 is SGHDT and CDR2 is YYEEEE. This CDR3 is built from 15 residues. The ends were cut back, 1 base at V and 0 bases at J, with 10 bases in the middle. The CDR3 region is CASSLFQTVNTEAFF. The CDR3 DNA reads TGTGCCAGCAGCTTGTTCCAGACAGTGAACACTGAAGCTTTCTTT.

The chain links TRBV19 to TRBJ1-5, with D perhaps TRBD1 (6 bases). Trimming stripped 5 bases from V and 2 bases from J, with 13 bases between. CDR1 is LNHDA and CDR2 is SQIVND in the germline V gene (reference sequence). The CDR3 consists of 15 residues. DNA of the CDR3: TGTGCCAGTAGTCGGGGGGACACGGGCAATCAGCCCCAGCATTTT. Translated: CASSRGDTGNQPQHF.

This chain links TRBV27 with TRBJ2-7; possible D gene TRBD1, 5 bases. The CDR3 spans 13 residues. V was clipped by 3 bases and J by 4 bases, with 10 bases between them. Germline CDR1 reads MNHEY; CDR2 reads SMNVEV (reference sequence). CDR3 DNA: TGTGCCAGCAGTTTTCCCGGACAATACGAGCAGTACTTC. It codes for CASSFPGQYEQYF.

The chain combines TRBV5-1 with TRBJ2-3, with TRBD2 matching over 7 bases. Germline V gene sequence: CDR1 SGHRS, CDR2 YFSETQ. V gave up 5 bases and J gave up 2 bases; unmatched junction bases: 11. The CDR3 sequence is 16 residues long. The CDR3 spells CASSPRAAGITDTQYF. CDR3 coding DNA: TGCGCCAGCAGTCCTCGGGCAGCGGGGATCACAGATACGCAGTATTTT.

Comment on this clone: Sequence at one end of the junction differs from germline and may be a read error. The chain has TRBV6-1 and TRBJ1-2, with 7 bases that match TRBD1. The CDR3 runs 14 residues. Germline loops: CDR1 MNHNS, CDR2 SASEGT. CDR3 amino acids: CASSDWGDSRRSSF. The CDR3 DNA is TGTGCCAGCAGTGATTGGGGGGACAGCCGTCGAAGTAGCTTC.

A few counts support this clone. The chain has TRBV2 and TRBJ1-4; D ambiguous. Germline CDR1 is SNHLY and CDR2 is FYNNEI. The CDR3 length is 15 residues. Trimming cost V 5 bases and J 0 bases, with 10 bases left between them. The CDR3 DNA is TGTGCCAGCAGTCGCGACGGGGCAACTAATGAAAAACTGTTTTTT. Translated, it gives CASSRDGATNEKLFF.